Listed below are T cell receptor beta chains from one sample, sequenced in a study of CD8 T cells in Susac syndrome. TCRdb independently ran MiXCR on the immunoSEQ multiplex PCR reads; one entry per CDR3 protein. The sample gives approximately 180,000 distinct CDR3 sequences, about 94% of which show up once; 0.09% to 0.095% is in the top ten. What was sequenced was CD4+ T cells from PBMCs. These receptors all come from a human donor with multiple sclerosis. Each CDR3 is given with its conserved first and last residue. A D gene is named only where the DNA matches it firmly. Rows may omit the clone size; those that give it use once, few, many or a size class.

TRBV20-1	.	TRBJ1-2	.	TGCAGTGCTCTCTCGGACAGTCAGCGTGGCTACACCTTC	CSALSDSQRGYTF
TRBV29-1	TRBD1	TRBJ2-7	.	TGCAGCGTCGGGACAGGGTTCTTCGTCGACGAGCAGTACTTC	CSVGTGFFVDEQYF
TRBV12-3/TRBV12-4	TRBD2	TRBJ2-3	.	TGTGCCAGCACCCGTAGCGGGAGCACAGATACGCAGTATTTT	CASTRSGSTDTQYF
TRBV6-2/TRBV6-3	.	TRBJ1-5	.	TGTGCCAGCAGAGTCCAGGGTGGAAGCAATCAGCCCCAGCATTTT	CASRVQGGSNQPQHF
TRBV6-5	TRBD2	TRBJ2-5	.	TGTGCCAGCAGTTACTCACTAGCGGGGCTCGGGGAGACCCAGTACTTC	CASSYSLAGLGETQYF
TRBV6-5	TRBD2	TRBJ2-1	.	TGTGCCAGCCGTGCGGGAGGGTACAATGAGCAGTTCTTC	CASRAGGYNEQFF
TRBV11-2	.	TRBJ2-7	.	TGTGCCAGCAGCTTGTTGTCTAGCGCAAAAAGTTCCTACGAGCAGTACTTC	CASSLLSSAKSSYEQYF
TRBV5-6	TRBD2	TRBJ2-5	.	TGTGCCAGCAGCTTACTAGCGGGAGGTGGTGAGACCCAGTACTTC	CASSLLAGGGETQYF
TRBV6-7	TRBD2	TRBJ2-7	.	TGTGCCAGCAGTTACTCGAAGCGGGAGAGCTCCTACGAGCAGTACTTC	CASSYSKRESSYEQYF
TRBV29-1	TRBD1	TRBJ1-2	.	TGCAGCGTTGGACACCGGGACAGGGGGTATGGCTACACCTTC	CSVGHRDRGYGYTF
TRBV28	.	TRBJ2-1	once	TGTGCCAGCAGTCAAGACACGACCTACAATGAGCAGTTCTTC	CASSQDTTYNEQFF
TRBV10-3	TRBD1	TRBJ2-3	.	TGTGCCATTCAGGGACAGGGGACAGATACGCAGTATTTT	CAIQGQGTDTQYF
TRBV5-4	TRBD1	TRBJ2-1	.	TGTGCCAGCAGCTCAGGACAGGGGGCAGGTGAGCAGTTCTTC	CASSSGQGAGEQFF
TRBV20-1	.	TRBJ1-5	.	TGCAGTGCTAGGGCGGGGGCGCGTCAGCCCCAGCATTTT	CSARAGARQPQHF
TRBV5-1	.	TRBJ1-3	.	TGCGCCAGCAGCTTGGGGTCCGGAGGTCGTGGTTACATCTCTGGAAACACCATATATTTT	CASSLGSGGRGYISGNTIYF
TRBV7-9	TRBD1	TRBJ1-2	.	TGTGCCATCGAGGGAGGGACAGAGGGAGGCTACACCTTC	CAIEGGTEGGYTF
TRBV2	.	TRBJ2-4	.	TGTGCCAGCTACCGGGGGACGACCGGAAACATTCAGTACTTC	CASYRGTTGNIQYF
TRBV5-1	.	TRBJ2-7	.	TGCGCCAGCAGCCTACAAAATACCGGGACCTATTTGGAGCAGTACTTC	CASSLQNTGTYLEQYF
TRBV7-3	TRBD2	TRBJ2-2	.	TGTGCCAGCAGCTTAAGCCTTGGACTAGCGGGAACGAACACCGGGGAGCTGTTTTTT	CASSLSLGLAGTNTGELFF
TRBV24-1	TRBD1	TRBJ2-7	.	TGTGCCACCAGTGATCCCGGACAGGGGGTCCACGAGCAGTACTTC	CATSDPGQGVHEQYF
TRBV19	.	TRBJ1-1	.	TGTGCCACCTCGACAGTGCTGAACACTGAAGCTTTCTTT	CATSTVLNTEAFF
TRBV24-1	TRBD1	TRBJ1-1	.	TGTGCCACCAGTGATGCCAGGACAGGGGAGGTTGCTTTCTTT	CATSDARTGEVAFF
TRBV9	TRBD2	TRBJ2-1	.	TGTGCCAGCAGCCCCGGTTTAGGACTAGCGAAATATGAGCAGTTCTTC	CASSPGLGLAKYEQFF
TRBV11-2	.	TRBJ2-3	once	TGTGCCAGCAGTCCGCGGTCCGATACGCAGTATTTT	CASSPRSDTQYF
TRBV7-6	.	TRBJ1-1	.	TGTGCCAGCAGCTTACCCCCGATGAACACTGAAGCTTTCTTT	CASSLPPMNTEAFF
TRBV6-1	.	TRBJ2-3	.	TGTGCCAGCAGTGAAGTGGCGAGGGGCAGGGGAGTCACAGATACGCAGTATTTT	CASSEVARGRGVTDTQYF
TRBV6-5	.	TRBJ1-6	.	TGTGCCAGCAGTTACTCAGGGATCTATAATTCACCCCTCCACTTT	CASSYSGIYNSPLHF
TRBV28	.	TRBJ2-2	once	TGTGCCAGCATCCATCGGGCAGGGCCCACCGGGGAGCTGTTTTTT	CASIHRAGPTGELFF
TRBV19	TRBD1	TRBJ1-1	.	TGTGCCAGTAGAGCCAAGACAGGGCGGTTGAACACTGAAGCTTTCTTT	CASRAKTGRLNTEAFF